This is a list of T cell receptor beta chains from one sample in a study of PD-1 blockade in classical Hodgkin lymphoma. Clones were read by immunoSEQ multiplex PCR, and TCRdb kept only the in-frame ones, dropping some. Of 29,000 or so clones listed, more than 60% were seen once; the top ten hold 12% to 15%. The sequences come from peripheral blood mononuclear cells (PBMCs), collected before the second cycle of nivolumab. All receptors derive from a human donor with classical Hodgkin lymphoma. Both conserved end residues are part of each CDR3. Fields, in order: clone size, V gene, J gene, D gene, CDR3 protein, CDR3 DNA. D genes are given only for firm matches. Only part of the rows carry a size: once, few, many, or a class if the clone is expanded.

clone size: -
V gene: TRBV5-6
J gene: TRBJ1-2
D gene: -
CDR3 protein: CASSSTGLYGYTF
CDR3 DNA: TGTGCCAGCAGCTCTACAGGGTTGTATGGCTACACCTTC

clone size: large
V gene: TRBV27
J gene: TRBJ1-5
D gene: -
CDR3 protein: CASSPGAVGNQPQHF
CDR3 DNA: TGTGCCAGCAGTCCAGGGGCGGTGGGAAATCAGCCCCAGCATTTT

clone size: -
V gene: TRBV6-1
J gene: TRBJ1-2
D gene: TRBD1
CDR3 protein: CASSGTGGYYGYTF
CDR3 DNA: TGTGCCAGCAGTGGGACAGGGGGGTACTATGGCTACACCTTC

clone size: once
V gene: TRBV5-4
J gene: TRBJ2-7
D gene: TRBD1
CDR3 protein: CAITQGADEQYF
CDR3 DNA: TGTGCTATCACCCAGGGGGCTGACGAGCAGTACTTC

clone size: -
V gene: TRBV5-1
J gene: TRBJ1-1
D gene: -
CDR3 protein: CASSLDRATEAFF
CDR3 DNA: TGCGCCAGCAGCTTGGACAGGGCCACTGAAGCTTTCTTT

clone size: -
V gene: TRBV6-5
J gene: TRBJ2-5
D gene: -
CDR3 protein: CASSYGSETQYF
CDR3 DNA: TGTGCCAGCAGTTACGGTTCGGAGACCCAGTACTTC

clone size: -
V gene: TRBV19
J gene: TRBJ2-3
D gene: TRBD2
CDR3 protein: CASSTGLAGTDTQYF
CDR3 DNA: TGTGCCAGTAGTACAGGACTAGCGGGCACAGATACGCAGTATTTT

clone size: -
V gene: TRBV28
J gene: TRBJ1-1
D gene: -
CDR3 protein: CASKTVNTEAFF
CDR3 DNA: TGTGCCAGCAAGACGGTGAACACTGAAGCTTTCTTT

clone size: -
V gene: TRBV18
J gene: TRBJ2-7
D gene: -
CDR3 protein: CASSLEQGYEQYF
CDR3 DNA: TGTGCCAGCTCACTTGAACAGGGCTACGAGCAGTACTTC

clone size: once
V gene: TRBV9
J gene: TRBJ1-5
D gene: -
CDR3 protein: CASSPNYSNQPQHF
CDR3 DNA: TGTGCCAGCAGCCCTAACTATAGCAATCAGCCCCAGCATTTT

clone size: -
V gene: TRBV4-1
J gene: TRBJ2-3
D gene: TRBD2
CDR3 protein: CASSQVLAGVTTQYF
CDR3 DNA: TGCGCCAGCAGCCAAGTCCTAGCGGGGGTTACTACGCAGTATTTT

clone size: -
V gene: TRBV2
J gene: TRBJ1-1
D gene: -
CDR3 protein: CASSERRESAEAFF
CDR3 DNA: TGTGCCAGCAGTGAACGTCGGGAGAGCGCTGAAGCTTTCTTT

clone size: once
V gene: TRBV19
J gene: TRBJ2-7
D gene: -
CDR3 protein: CASSTPGGEQYF
CDR3 DNA: TGTGCCAGTAGTACACCAGGAGGCGAGCAGTACTTC

clone size: few
V gene: TRBV6-6
J gene: TRBJ2-7
D gene: -
CDR3 protein: CASSHRIVSYEQYF
CDR3 DNA: TGTGCCAGCAGCCACCGGATAGTTTCCTACGAGCAGTACTTC

clone size: -
V gene: TRBV7-8
J gene: TRBJ2-5
D gene: TRBD2
CDR3 protein: CASSFGLADQETQYF
CDR3 DNA: TGTGCCAGCAGCTTTGGACTAGCGGACCAAGAGACCCAGTACTTC

clone size: -
V gene: TRBV27
J gene: TRBJ2-1
D gene: TRBD2
CDR3 protein: CASSTSGGHNEQFF
CDR3 DNA: TGTGCCAGCAGTACTAGCGGGGGCCACAATGAGCAGTTCTTC

clone size: few
V gene: TRBV6-1
J gene: TRBJ1-4
D gene: -
CDR3 protein: CASSEARGSNEKLFF
CDR3 DNA: TGTGCCAGCAGTGAAGCGCGGGGATCTAATGAAAAACTGTTTTTT

clone size: once
V gene: TRBV5-1
J gene: TRBJ2-5
D gene: TRBD1
CDR3 protein: CASSLGQGAGETQYF
CDR3 DNA: TGCGCCAGCAGCTTGGGACAGGGGGCCGGAGAGACCCAGTACTTC

clone size: -
V gene: TRBV10-2
J gene: TRBJ1-6
D gene: -
CDR3 protein: CASSATGGGSPLHF
CDR3 DNA: TGCGCCAGCAGTGCGACAGGCGGGGGTTCACCCCTCCACTTT

clone size: -
V gene: TRBV5-4
J gene: TRBJ1-6
D gene: -
CDR3 protein: CASRLVKTLGDNSPLHF
CDR3 DNA: TGTGCCAGCAGACTCGTCAAGACTTTGGGGGATAATTCACCCCTCCACTTT

clone size: -
V gene: TRBV5-1
J gene: TRBJ2-5
D gene: -
CDR3 protein: CASSWTGTQETQYF
CDR3 DNA: TGCGCCAGCAGCTGGACCGGGACCCAAGAGACCCAGTACTTC

clone size: -
V gene: TRBV21-1
J gene: TRBJ2-5
D gene: -
CDR3 protein: CASSKGKRQGANETQYF
CDR3 DNA: TGTGCCAGCAGCAAAGGTAAAAGGCAGGGGGCGAATGAGACCCAGTACTTC

clone size: medium-sized
V gene: TRBV7-9
J gene: TRBJ1-1
D gene: TRBD1
CDR3 protein: CASSHSGGSTEAFF
CDR3 DNA: TGTGCCAGCAGCCATTCAGGGGGGAGCACTGAAGCTTTCTTT

clone size: -
V gene: TRBV5-1
J gene: TRBJ1-4
D gene: -
CDR3 protein: CASSYLSGGAANEKLFF
CDR3 DNA: TGCGCCAGCAGCTACCTATCTGGGGGCGCGGCTAATGAAAAACTGTTTTTT

clone size: -
V gene: TRBV29-1
J gene: TRBJ2-3
D gene: -
CDR3 protein: CSVVGPSTDTQYF
CDR3 DNA: TGCAGCGTTGTTGGGCCTAGCACAGATACGCAGTATTTT

clone size: -
V gene: TRBV6-6
J gene: TRBJ2-3
D gene: -
CDR3 protein: CASRPSPFVGADTQYF
CDR3 DNA: TGTGCCAGCAGACCGTCCCCTTTCGTGGGGGCAGATACGCAGTATTTT

clone size: few
V gene: TRBV7-2
J gene: TRBJ1-1
D gene: -
CDR3 protein: CASSVGPPLNTEAFF
CDR3 DNA: TGTGCCAGCAGCGTGGGCCCCCCCCTGAACACTGAAGCTTTCTTT

clone size: -
V gene: TRBV30
J gene: TRBJ1-5
D gene: -
CDR3 protein: CAWRATGRQPQHF
CDR3 DNA: TGTGCCTGGAGGGCGACTGGGAGGCAGCCCCAGCATTTT

clone size: few
V gene: TRBV6-5
J gene: TRBJ1-2
D gene: TRBD1
CDR3 protein: CASSYSEGAPGGYTF
CDR3 DNA: TGTGCCAGCAGTTACTCAGAGGGGGCGCCAGGTGGCTACACCTTC

clone size: -
V gene: TRBV10-3
J gene: TRBJ1-2
D gene: TRBD1
CDR3 protein: CAISESSGGVYGYTF
CDR3 DNA: TGTGCCATCAGTGAGTCCTCAGGGGGCGTCTATGGCTACACCTTC

clone size: -
V gene: TRBV7-9
J gene: TRBJ2-7
D gene: -
CDR3 protein: CASSLVEGVDEQYF
CDR3 DNA: TGTGCCAGCAGCTTAGTGGAGGGGGTGGACGAGCAGTACTTC

clone size: -
V gene: TRBV27
J gene: TRBJ1-2
D gene: TRBD1
CDR3 protein: CASRQQGGGGYTF
CDR3 DNA: TGTGCCAGCAGGCAACAGGGAGGGGGCGGCTACACCTTC

clone size: -
V gene: TRBV6-5
J gene: TRBJ1-2
D gene: -
CDR3 protein: CASSYGIANYGYTF
CDR3 DNA: TGTGCCAGCAGTTATGGGATAGCTAACTATGGCTACACCTTC

clone size: -
V gene: TRBV7-2
J gene: TRBJ2-2
D gene: -
CDR3 protein: CASSLRGNTGELFF
CDR3 DNA: TGTGCCAGCAGCTTACGGGGGAACACCGGGGAGCTGTTTTTT

clone size: -
V gene: TRBV29-1
J gene: TRBJ2-4
D gene: -
CDR3 protein: CSGRGVKNIQYF
CDR3 DNA: TGCAGCGGTCGCGGGGTCAAAAACATTCAGTACTTC

clone size: -
V gene: TRBV19
J gene: TRBJ2-1
D gene: TRBD2
CDR3 protein: CASRRGPGLAGEYEQFF
CDR3 DNA: TGTGCCAGCCGCAGGGGACCGGGACTAGCGGGGGAGTATGAGCAGTTCTTC

clone size: -
V gene: TRBV30
J gene: TRBJ1-2
D gene: TRBD1
CDR3 protein: CACNRRAGGQYGYTF
CDR3 DNA: TGTGCCTGCAATAGGCGGGCAGGGGGTCAGTATGGCTACACCTTC

clone size: -
V gene: TRBV5-6
J gene: TRBJ2-7
D gene: -
CDR3 protein: CASSNIPGLSYEQYF
CDR3 DNA: TGTGCCAGCAGCAATATTCCAGGTTTATCCTACGAGCAGTACTTC

clone size: -
V gene: TRBV7-2
J gene: TRBJ1-4
D gene: TRBD1
CDR3 protein: CASSRPGTGTNEKLFF
CDR3 DNA: TGTGCCAGCAGCAGACCCGGGACAGGAACTAATGAAAAACTGTTTTTT

clone size: -
V gene: TRBV7-9
J gene: TRBJ1-2
D gene: TRBD1
CDR3 protein: CASSDRDRVYYGYTF
CDR3 DNA: TGTGCCAGCAGCGACCGGGACAGGGTGTACTATGGCTACACCTTC

clone size: -
V gene: TRBV7-6
J gene: TRBJ1-1
D gene: -
CDR3 protein: CASSLDGTLNTEAFF
CDR3 DNA: TGTGCCAGCAGCTTAGATGGGACGCTGAACACTGAAGCTTTCTTT

clone size: few
V gene: TRBV6-1
J gene: TRBJ1-6
D gene: -
CDR3 protein: CASSEYSQVQPNSPLHF
CDR3 DNA: TGTGCCAGCAGTGAATATTCCCAAGTCCAGCCTAATTCACCCCTCCACTTT

clone size: -
V gene: TRBV28
J gene: TRBJ1-5
D gene: -
CDR3 protein: CASSLRGAQPQHF
CDR3 DNA: TGTGCCAGCAGTTTAAGGGGGGCACAGCCCCAGCATTTT

clone size: -
V gene: TRBV7-2
J gene: TRBJ1-6
D gene: -
CDR3 protein: CASSWEGPVGGYSPLHF
CDR3 DNA: TGTGCCAGCAGCTGGGAGGGACCTGTGGGAGGTTATTCACCCCTCCACTTT

clone size: -
V gene: TRBV18
J gene: TRBJ1-2
D gene: -
CDR3 protein: CASSPDYGYTF
CDR3 DNA: TGTGCCAGCTCGCCAGACTATGGCTACACCTTC

clone size: -
V gene: TRBV27
J gene: TRBJ2-7
D gene: -
CDR3 protein: CASSLGPSYEQYF
CDR3 DNA: TGTGCCAGCAGCTTAGGCCCTTCCTACGAGCAGTACTTC

clone size: -
V gene: TRBV28
J gene: TRBJ1-5
D gene: -
CDR3 protein: CASSVGGFNQPQHF
CDR3 DNA: TGTGCCAGCAGTGTGGGCGGATTCAATCAGCCCCAGCATTTT

clone size: -
V gene: TRBV7-6
J gene: TRBJ1-3
D gene: -
CDR3 protein: CASSVSGLGGGNTIYF
CDR3 DNA: TGTGCCAGCAGCGTTAGCGGCCTGGGTGGTGGAAACACCATATATTTT

clone size: -
V gene: TRBV7-2
J gene: TRBJ1-2
D gene: -
CDR3 protein: CASSLVRGNNYGYTF
CDR3 DNA: TGTGCCAGCAGCTTAGTCAGGGGAAACAACTATGGCTACACCTTC

clone size: -
V gene: TRBV7-2
J gene: TRBJ2-7
D gene: -
CDR3 protein: CASSLAGGNRGWTYEQYF
CDR3 DNA: TGTGCCAGCAGCTTAGCGGGGGGGAACAGGGGATGGACCTACGAGCAGTACTTC

clone size: -
V gene: TRBV18
J gene: TRBJ1-2
D gene: -
CDR3 protein: CASSPDRFNYGYTF
CDR3 DNA: TGTGCCAGCTCACCAGACAGGTTTAACTATGGCTACACCTTC